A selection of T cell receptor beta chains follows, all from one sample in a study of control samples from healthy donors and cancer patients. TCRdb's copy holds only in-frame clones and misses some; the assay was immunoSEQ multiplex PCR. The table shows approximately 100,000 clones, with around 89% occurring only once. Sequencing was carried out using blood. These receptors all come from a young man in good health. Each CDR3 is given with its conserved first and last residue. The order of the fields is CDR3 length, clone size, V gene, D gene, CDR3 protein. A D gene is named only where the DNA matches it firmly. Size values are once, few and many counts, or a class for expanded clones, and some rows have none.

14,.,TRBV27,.,CASSLYTRDEKLFF
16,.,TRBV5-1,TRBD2,CASSLGGTSGKETQYF
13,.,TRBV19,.,CASTSPFNYGYTF
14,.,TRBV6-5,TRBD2,CASSRQGGRDEQFF
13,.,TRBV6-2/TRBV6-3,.,CASSPRAVGEQYF
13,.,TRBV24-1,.,CATSAGVYYGYTF
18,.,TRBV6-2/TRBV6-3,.,CASSYTSLRWSHTGELFF
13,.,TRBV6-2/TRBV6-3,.,CASSYTSTYEQYF
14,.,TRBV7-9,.,CASSLSGVYSPLHF
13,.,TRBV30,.,CAWMRTVNTEAFF
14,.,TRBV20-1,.,CSASGGRGTGELFF
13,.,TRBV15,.,CATSIGRVYEQYF
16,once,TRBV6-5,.,CASSSLRGASTDTQYF
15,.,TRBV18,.,CASSRPLAADNEQFF
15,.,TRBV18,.,CASSPQKGDNQPQHF
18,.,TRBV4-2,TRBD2,CASSQDPDERDTYNEQFF
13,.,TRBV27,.,CASSTRGNTEAFF
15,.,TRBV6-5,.,CASTQLRARGNTIYF
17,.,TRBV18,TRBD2,CASSTKKAGVGSDTQYF
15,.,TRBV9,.,CASSVFAGHYNEQFF
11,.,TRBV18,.,CASSYSYEQYF
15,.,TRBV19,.,CASSIARGLNSPLHF
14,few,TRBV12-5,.,CASGLVPGLYGYTF
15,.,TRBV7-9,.,CASSLGKGSVETQYF
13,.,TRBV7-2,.,CASSLVTTDTQYF
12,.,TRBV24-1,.,CATQGYQETQYF
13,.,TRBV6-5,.,CASSPNRADTQYF
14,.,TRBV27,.,CASSLLSGGDTQYF
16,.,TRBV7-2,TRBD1,CASSLLKATGNNGYTF
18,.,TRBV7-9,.,CASSTYEFSGEVNTEAFF
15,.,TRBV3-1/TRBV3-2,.,CASSQYHSTGVEAFF
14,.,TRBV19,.,CASKQRGSNTEAFF
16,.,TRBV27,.,CASSFSQAGPSYEQYF
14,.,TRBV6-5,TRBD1,CASSFGQVNTEAFF
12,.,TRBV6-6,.,CASGQRNTEAFF
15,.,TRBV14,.,CASSPQTGSNTEAFF
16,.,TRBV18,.,CASSPSGAGNPHEQYF
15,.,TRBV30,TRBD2,CAWSGGGGAPDTQYF
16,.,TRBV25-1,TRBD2,CASSVSGGGAKNIQYF
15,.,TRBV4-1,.,CASSQDRLPNYGYTF
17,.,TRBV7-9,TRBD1,CASSTGNRGKEGYGYTF
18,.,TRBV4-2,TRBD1,CASSQGGTGARTNEKLFF